The entry below gives a single TCR beta chain sequence along with its context. Original methodology: Quantification of nucleated cells was approximated via reference gene primer amplification. The assay was immunoSEQ multiplex PCR, and TCRdb's table has in-frame clones only and misses some. That table supplies the V and J calls and clone size; D and trimming were determined from the DNA. The table has around 130,000 clones, approximately 86% seen once. The record originates from a study of blood T cell repertoires in COVID-19. Whole-study context: Sources were T cells, B-cell-depleted T cells, or PBMCs; the material itself was cDNA or gDNA.

The sequenced sample was peripheral blood. This receptor was obtained from a woman aged 50 to 60 who had recovered from COVID-19.

CDR3 DNA sequence: TGCAGCGTTTCTCCGACCAGGGCCTACAATGAGCAGTTCTTC. Translation gives CSVSPTRAYNEQFF. V usage is TRBV29-1 and J usage is TRBJ2-1; D is perhaps TRBD1 (5 bases). This CDR3 contains 14 residues. V lost 5 bases to trimming and J lost 2 bases, with 13 bases between them. The germline V gene has CDR1 SQVTM and CDR2 ANQGSEA.